The 25 T cell receptor beta chains given below trace back to one sample, sequenced in a study of T cells after yellow fever vaccination. TCRdb reprocessed the 5' RACE reads via MiXCR and lists one record per CDR3 protein. This table holds about 170,000 distinct CDR3 sequences, 11% found once. This sample comprised CD8+ T cells sorted from PBMCs, obtained 15 days after the yellow fever booster vaccination. These receptors were obtained from a man between 18 and 29 years old who received the YFV17D yellow fever vaccine.

This clonotype was counted between two and nine times. The chain couples TRBV25-1 to TRBJ1-2; D ambiguous. This CDR3 contains 14 residues. Germline lookup yields CDR1 MGHDK and CDR2 SYGVNS. The V and J ends lost 4 bases and 8 bases respectively, with 17 bases between them. The CDR3 spells CASSGPRDIQGYTF. The CDR3 DNA reads TGTGCCAGCAGTGGGCCGCGTGACATCCAGGGCTACACCTTC.

This clonotype was counted only a few times. V and J are TRBV10-3 and TRBJ1-1; a weak D match, TRBD1 (5 bases). CDR1 is ENHRY, CDR2 SYGVKD, per germline. The CDR3 is made up of 14 amino acids. Trimming stripped 2 bases from V and 1 base from J, with 8 bases between. The CDR3 DNA is TGTGCCATCAGTGAGACAGGAGCGAACACTGAAGCTTTCTTT. Encoded protein: CAISETGANTEAFF.

This rearrangement joins TRBV7-9 to TRBJ2-5, with 8 bases matching TRBD2. With 6 bases clipped from V and 2 bases from J, the junction kept 2 bases outside the gene matches. The CDR3 totals 13 residues. Germline V lookup: CDR1 SEHNR, CDR2 FQNEAQ (reference sequence). The DNA for the CDR3 is TGTGCCAGCAGAGCGGGGGTACAAGAGACCCAGTACTTC. Its protein product is CASRAGVQETQYF.

V gene TRBV7-2 combines with J gene TRBJ2-7; 8 positions match TRBD2. This CDR3 has 14 amino acids. The J segment lost 3 bases and the V segment lost 5 bases, leaving 6 bases of the junction unmatched. Germline loops: CDR1 SGHTA, CDR2 FQGNSA. The CDR3 DNA reads TGTGCCAGCAGCCTCTACGCGGGGGGCTACGAGCAGTACGTC. Its translation is CASSLYAGGYEQYV.

V is TRBV27 and J is TRBJ1-2, with TRBD1 matching over 9 bases. The ends lost 6 bases at V and 6 bases at J; junction bases unmatched: 8. Germline CDR1 reads MNHEY; CDR2 reads SMNVEV (reference sequence). This CDR3 has 14 residues. CDR3 residues: CASSRGDREDGYTF. DNA for the CDR3: TGTGCCAGCAGCCGGGGGGACAGGGAAGATGGCTACACCTTC.

This clonotype was picked up a small number of times. V and J are TRBV4-1 and TRBJ2-7; 7 bases map to TRBD2. Trimming removed 0 bases from V and 7 bases from J; junction bases left unmatched: 9. Germline loops: CDR1 MGHRA, CDR2 YSYEKL. The CDR3 spans 15 residues. The CDR3 coding sequence is TGCGCCAGCAGCCAAGACCCGGGGGGAGTGTGGGAGCAGTACTTC. This gives the protein CASSQDPGGVWEQYF.

The rearrangement joins TRBV9 to TRBJ2-1; 9 nucleotides match TRBD1. V shed 5 bases and J 8 bases; nucleotides not matched to a gene: 14. There are 16 residues in the CDR3. In germline, CDR1 is SGDLS, CDR2 YYNGEE. The CDR3 here is CASSLTGTGLFDEQFF. CDR3 DNA: TGTGCCAGCAGTCTTACCGGGACAGGGTTATTCGATGAGCAGTTCTTC. The entire variable domain, with the rest obtained from reference TRBV9 and TRBJ2-1, is as follows: DSGVTQTPKHLITATGQRVTLRCSPRSGDLSVYWYQQSLDQGLQFLIQYYNGEERAKGNILERFSAQQFPDLHSELNLSSLELGDSALYFCASSLTGTGLFDEQFFGPGTRLTVL.

V is TRBV7-9 and J is TRBJ2-2, with a possible D match to TRBD1 (7 bases). V was shortened by 5 bases and J by 4 bases, with 14 bases between the two germline ends. The CDR3 totals 15 residues. CDR1 SEHNR and CDR2 FQNEAQ come from the germline V gene (reference sequence). The chain's CDR3 is CASSPPGGRTGELFF. In DNA form, the CDR3 reads TGTGCCAGCAGCCCTCCAGGGGGGCGCACCGGGGAGCTGTTTTTT.

The CDR3 region has the DNA TGTGCCAGCAGCTTAAAGGACAGGGAAGCCAAAAACATTCAGTACTTC. Translation: CASSLKDREAKNIQYF. The chain combines TRBV11-3 with TRBJ2-4, with 8 bases lining up with TRBD1. The V gene end was trimmed by 2 bases and the J gene end by 0 bases; junction bases not matched to a gene: 3. The germline V gene has CDR1 SGHNT and CDR2 YENEEA. This CDR3 is 16 amino acids long.

This clonotype was counted ten times or more. The V and J genes are TRBV2 and TRBJ2-7; the D gene is possibly TRBD1 (6 bases). There are 15 residues in the CDR3. Looked up from germline, CDR1 is SNHLY and CDR2 is FYNNEI. V dropped 7 bases and J dropped 2 bases, with 18 bases sitting between them. The CDR3 nucleotides read TGTGCCAGCACCTCATTGGACAGTCTCCCCTACGAGCAGTACTTC. Translation gives CASTSLDSLPYEQYF. Combining the CDR3 with reference TRBV2 and TRBJ2-7 gives the whole variable domain EPEVTQTPSHQVTQMGQEVILRCVPISNHLYFYWYRQILGQKVEFLVSFYNNEISEKSEIFDDQFSVERPDGSNFTLKIRSTKLEDSAMYFCASTSLDSLPYEQYFGPGTRLTVT.

This clonotype was picked up a small number of times. The rearrangement uses TRBV7-9 and TRBJ1-1, with a tentative D call TRBD1 (5 bases). V was trimmed by 3 bases and J by 5 bases, leaving 13 bases between them. From germline, CDR1 is SEHNR and CDR2 FQNEAQ (reference sequence). There are 14 residues in the CDR3. The CDR3 loop reads CASSFPAGGTEAFF. The CDR3 DNA reads as TGTGCCAGCAGCTTCCCCGCCGGGGGGACTGAAGCTTTCTTT.

This clonotype was counted a few times. The chain joins TRBV7-9 to TRBJ2-2; no clear D gene. CDR1 SEHNR and CDR2 FQNEAQ come from the germline V gene (reference sequence). There are 14 residues in the CDR3. Trimming cost V 5 bases and J 3 bases, with 10 bases left between them. Here the CDR3 DNA reads TGTGCCAGCAGCCAACAGCCGGACACCGGGGAGCTGTTTTTT. Amino acids: CASSQQPDTGELFF.

This clonotype was detected a few times. The chain couples TRBV10-2 to TRBJ1-2; TRBD1 might be the D (5 bases). Germline assignment: CDR1 WSHSY and CDR2 SAAADI. The CDR3 loop spans 15 amino acids. Trimming shortened V by 6 bases and J by 4 bases, and 18 bases separated the two germline ends. For the CDR3, the DNA is TGCGCCAGCAGCCCCGGGGGGGGTAGTTTCTATGGCTACACCTTC. Its protein is CASSPGGGSFYGYTF.

Remarks on this clonotype: One junction end disagrees with the germline gene, perhaps due to a read error. The rearrangement uses TRBV4-1 and TRBJ1-1; perhaps TRBD1 as D (5 bases). CDR1 is MGHRA, CDR2 YSYEKL, per germline. The CDR3 loop spans 14 amino acids. CDR3 region: CASRQGGENTEAFF. The DNA for the CDR3 is TGCGCCAGCAGGCAAGGAGGGGAGAACACTGAAGCTTTCTTT.

The J gene is TRBJ2-3, the V gene TRBV24-1; the D gene is possibly TRBD1 (6 bases). In germline, CDR1 is KGHDR, CDR2 SFDVKD. This CDR3 has 21 residues. V lost 3 bases and J 0 bases, leaving 27 bases between the germline ends. CDR3 residues: CATSDRRDRITLPHSTDTQYF. CDR3 bases: TGTGCCACCAGTGATCGACGCGACAGGATCACTCTACCCCATAGCACAGATACGCAGTATTTT.

This clonotype has more than one count but fewer than ten. This chain uses TRBV6-5 with TRBJ2-1; a weak D match, TRBD2 (6 bases). CDR3 size: 15 residues. Germline CDR1 MNHEY, CDR2 SVGAGI. V was pared by 6 bases and J by 8 bases, with 20 bases between. CDR3 nucleotides: TGTGCCAGCAGAGCGACTAGTAGCGGTTGGGATGAGCAGTTCTTC. It yields the protein CASRATSSGWDEQFF.

This clonotype was seen a few times. V usage is TRBV20-1 and J usage is TRBJ1-1; TRBD1 matches 9 bases. Germline CDR1 is DFQATT and CDR2 is SNEGSKA (reference sequence). CDR3 size: 13 residues. V gave up 4 bases and J gave up 3 bases; unmatched junction bases: 3. CDR3: CSAKQGADTEAFF. The CDR3 DNA follows: TGCAGTGCTAAACAGGGGGCGGACACTGAAGCTTTCTTT.

The table lists this clonotype with many counts. The CDR3 spells CASSLYRLLTGELFF. The CDR3 DNA sequence: TGTGCCAGCAGCTTATATCGCCTTCTCACCGGGGAGCTGTTTTTT. The V call is TRBV7-9, the J call TRBJ2-2; D ambiguous. The CDR3 is 15 residues long. V was clipped by 2 bases and J by 4 bases, with 11 bases between them. Germline V gives CDR1 SEHNR, CDR2 FQNEAQ (reference sequence).

This chain joins TRBV24-1 and TRBJ2-3; D is possibly TRBD2 (6 bases). This CDR3 is built from 16 residues. With 3 bases removed from V and 4 bases from J, the gap between germline ends came to 16 bases. CDR1 and CDR2 (germline): KGHDR, SFDVKD. The DNA for the CDR3 is TGTGCCACCAGTGATCCGGGAGAGGGGTGGTCAGATACGCAGTATTTT. Protein sequence: CATSDPGEGWSDTQYF.

A word on this clonotype: Germline is not matched at one junction end, which may reflect a read error. The rearrangement links TRBV10-2 to TRBJ2-5, with D tentatively TRBD1 or TRBD2 (6 bases each). This CDR3 contains 15 residues. The germline V gene encodes CDR1 WSHSY and CDR2 SAAADI. This chain's CDR3 is CASMPSGGLQETHYF. In DNA, the CDR3 is TGCGCCAGCATGCCGTCTGGGGGGCTTCAAGAGACCCATTACTTC.

This clonotype has only a few counts. The rearrangement links TRBV12-3 or TRBV12-4 to TRBJ1-1, with D hard to call. The CDR3 extends over 12 amino acids. The germline V and J ends were trimmed by 3 bases and 8 bases, with 10 bases remaining between them. The CDR3 sequence: CASSFEGLEAFF. For the CDR3, the DNA is TGTGCCAGCAGTTTTGAGGGTTTAGAAGCTTTCTTT.

The rearrangement links TRBV5-4 to TRBJ2-7; no clear D. V lost 1 base, J lost 4 bases, and 12 bases lay in between. The CDR3 runs to 14 residues. The germline V gene has CDR1 SGHNT and CDR2 YYREEE (reference sequence). As DNA, the CDR3 is TGTGCCAGCAGCTTGTCAGAAGCTACTTACGAGCAGTACTTC. Protein product: CASSLSEATYEQYF.

This clonotype has more than one count but fewer than ten. The chain is built from TRBV7-9 and TRBJ1-2; D is ambiguous. CDR1 and CDR2 (germline): SEHNR, FQNEAQ (reference sequence). This CDR3 is 14 amino acids long. Trimming cost V 2 bases and J 4 bases, with 11 bases left between them. For the CDR3, the DNA is TGTGCCAGCAGCTTACTCCCCCCGGGCTATGGCTACACCTTC. Encoded protein: CASSLLPPGYGYTF. Supplemented by reference TRBV7-9 and TRBJ1-2, the full variable domain reads DTGVSQNPRHKITKRGQNVTFRCDPISEHNRLYWYRQTLGQGPEFLTYFQNEAQLEKSRLLSDRFSAERPKGSFSTLEIQRTEQGDSAMYLCASSLLPPGYGYTFGSGTRLTVV.

This clonotype was seen a handful of times. The V call is TRBV6-2 or TRBV6-3, the J call TRBJ2-1, with TRBD2 identical over 7 bases. Germline trimming cut 6 bases from V and 10 bases from J; bases unmatched to any gene: 12. Germline-derived CDR1 and CDR2 are MNHEY and SVGEGT. This CDR3 has 14 amino acids. Here the CDR3 DNA reads TGTGCCAGCAGCCGAGCGGGGACCTCTTGGGAGCAGTTCTTC. Translated, it gives CASSRAGTSWEQFF.

This clonotype was recorded a few times. V gene TRBV5-5 combines with J gene TRBJ2-7; tentatively, D is TRBD1 (5 bases). V was pared by 1 base and J by 2 bases, with 7 bases between. CDR1 SGHKS and CDR2 YYEKEE come from the germline V gene (reference sequence). The CDR3 spans 13 residues. The CDR3 nucleotides are TGTGCCAGCAGCTTGCCAGGGCCCTACGAGCAGTACGTC. Amino acids: CASSLPGPYEQYV.